The 26 T cell receptor beta chains listed next were all sequenced from one sample in a study of T-cell memory formation after mild COVID-19 (dated by TCRdb to 2020 to 2022). The library was prepared using 5' RACE. The sequencer listed for this sample is Illumina NovaSeq 6000. In-frame beta chains were kept once TCRdb had trimmed the public reads at Q25 with fastp and called clones with MiXCR. Each record represents a unique CDR3 protein, reported with the most common genes and DNA among its rows. This sample comprises under 200,000 distinct CDR3 sequences, approximately 12% of them detected only once. The ten largest clones represent approximately 3.6% of the sample. Input material: PBMCs or a T cell subset sorted from them (not recorded which). These receptors all stem from a man in his late teens or twenties who had mild COVID-19 (a few samples of this study predate the infection). The sample titles of this study are shuffled in the database, so cell type and time point are left out; the donor was told from shared clones.

This clonotype was seen a few times. DNA of the CDR3: TGCGCCAGCAGCTTCAACACCATGAACACTGAAGCTTTCTTT. Translating it yields CASSFNTMNTEAFF. This chain connects TRBV5-1 to TRBJ1-1; D unresolved. V was shortened by 2 bases and J by 0 bases, with 8 bases between the two germline ends. This CDR3 comprises 14 residues. CDR1 is SGHRS and CDR2 is YFSETQ in the germline V gene.

This clonotype came up many times. The chain links TRBV12-3 or TRBV12-4 to TRBJ2-1; D is unclear. With 6 bases removed from V and 7 bases from J, the gap between germline ends came to 19 bases. The CDR3 has 15 residues. The CDR3 is CASRPQADRNNEQFF. The CDR3 DNA follows: TGTGCCAGCAGGCCTCAGGCGGATAGGAATAATGAGCAGTTCTTC.

The chain links TRBV29-1 to TRBJ1-1, with TRBD1 as a possible D gene (5 bases). Germline assignment: CDR1 SQVTM and CDR2 ANQGSEA. V lost 4 bases to trimming and J lost 1 base, with 7 bases between them. This CDR3 has 12 amino acids. The CDR3 loop is CSVVRGNTEAFF. The CDR3 bases are TGCAGCGTTGTTAGGGGGAACACTGAAGCTTTCTTT.

This clonotype showed up just once. The chain couples TRBV9 to TRBJ1-4; a weak D match, TRBD1 (5 bases). The CDR3 runs to 14 residues. V was shortened by 0 bases and J by 7 bases, with 10 bases between the two germline ends. CDR1 and CDR2 (germline): SGDLS, YYNGEE. The DNA of the CDR3 is TGTGCCAGCAGCGTAGCACCTGGGGGTGAAAAACTGTTTTTT. Translation: CASSVAPGGEKLFF.

The J gene is TRBJ2-1, the V gene TRBV4-3; TRBD2 aligns across 10 bases. Germline trimming cut 0 bases from V and 8 bases from J; bases unmatched to any gene: 7. Germline loops: CDR1 LGHNA, CDR2 YSLEER. This CDR3 contains 16 residues. CDR3 nucleotides: TGCGCCAGCAGCCAAGAATGGCTAGCGGGGGTAGATGAGCAGTTCTTC. Protein product: CASSQEWLAGVDEQFF.

V usage is TRBV5-1 and J usage is TRBJ2-1; 7 bases map to TRBD2. This CDR3 is built from 14 residues. V trimming: 3 bases; J trimming: 7 bases; junction bases outside the gene matches: 7. The germline V gene encodes CDR1 SGHRS and CDR2 YFSETQ. In DNA, the CDR3 is TGCGCCAGCAGCTCTGTGCTAGCGGTTAATGAGCAGTTCTTC. It yields the protein CASSSVLAVNEQFF.

This clonotype was counted a few times. The chain carries TRBV7-9 and TRBJ1-4, with D perhaps TRBD1 (5 bases). Germline V CDR1 and CDR2: SEHNR, FQNEAQ (reference sequence). The CDR3 extends over 18 amino acids. V was pared by 3 bases and J by 3 bases, with 20 bases between. In DNA form, the CDR3 reads TGTGCCAGCAGCTTTCAACCGGGACTTCGGCGGGCTAATGAAAAACTGTTTTTT. Amino acids: CASSFQPGLRRANEKLFF.

The sample holds a few counts of this clonotype. DNA of the CDR3: TGCAGTGCTAGACTAGCGGACACCAATGAGCAGTTCTTC. This codes for CSARLADTNEQFF. The chain uses TRBV20-1 and TRBJ2-1; 7 bases fit TRBD2. Germline V gene sequence: CDR1 DFQATT, CDR2 SNEGSKA (reference sequence). V was pared by 2 bases and J by 6 bases, with 4 bases of the junction left unmatched. The CDR3 extends over 13 amino acids.

The CDR3 region is CASSEGGMGVNTEAFF. Written as DNA, the CDR3 is TGCGCCAGCAGTGAGGGGGGGATGGGCGTGAACACTGAAGCTTTCTTT. V is TRBV10-1 and J is TRBJ1-1; D might be TRBD1 (5 bases). Trimming took 2 bases from V and 0 from J, leaving 13 bases between them. CDR1 is WNHNN and CDR2 is SYGVQD in the germline V gene (reference sequence). This CDR3 spans 16 amino acids.

This chain joins TRBV12-3 or TRBV12-4 and TRBJ2-1; D not certain. V was trimmed by 5 bases and J by 4 bases, leaving 12 bases between them. The CDR3 totals 14 residues. Here the CDR3 reads CASSPTFAYNEQFF. The CDR3 nucleotides are TGTGCCAGCAGTCCGACGTTCGCATACAATGAGCAGTTCTTC.

The chain has TRBV7-9 and TRBJ2-6, with a possible D match to TRBD1 (5 bases). Trimming removed 2 bases at V and 3 bases at J, with 8 bases between. From germline, CDR1 is SEHNR and CDR2 FQNEAQ (reference sequence). The CDR3 is made up of 15 amino acids. The CDR3 sequence is CASSLKGRGANVLTF. CDR3 coding DNA: TGTGCCAGCAGCTTAAAGGGGCGTGGGGCCAACGTCCTGACTTTC.

The CDR3 sequence is CATSGGGYQETQYF. The CDR3 DNA reads TGCGCCACCTCTGGGGGCGGGTACCAAGAGACCCAGTACTTC. The chain has TRBV5-1 and TRBJ2-5, with a weak D call TRBD1 (6 bases). Trimming cost V 9 bases and J 0 bases, with 15 bases left between them. Germline values: CDR1 SGHRS, CDR2 YFSETQ. This CDR3 has 14 residues. Combining the CDR3 with reference TRBV5-1 and TRBJ2-5 gives the whole variable domain KAGVTQTPRYLIKTRGQQVTLSCSPISGHRSVSWYQQTPGQGLQFLFEYFSETQRNKGNFPGRFSGRQFSNSRSEMNVSTLELGDSALYLCATSGGGYQETQYFGPGTRLLVL.

In its sample, this clonotype was seen a few times. The chain has TRBV9 and TRBJ1-1; tentatively, D is TRBD1 (6 bases). The V end lost 4 bases, the J end lost 4 bases, and 14 bases lay between the germline ends. This CDR3 contains 14 residues. Germline loops: CDR1 SGDLS, CDR2 YYNGEE. DNA of the CDR3: TGTGCCAGCAGCATCAGCGGGGGGGCCACTGAAGCTTTCTTT. As protein: CASSISGGATEAFF. Complete variable domain (other parts from reference TRBV9 and TRBJ1-1): DSGVTQTPKHLITATGQRVTLRCSPRSGDLSVYWYQQSLDQGLQFLIQYYNGEERAKGNILERFSAQQFPDLHSELNLSSLELGDSALYFCASSISGGATEAFFGQGTRLTVV.

The table lists this clonotype with many counts. The chain is built from TRBV7-7 and TRBJ2-2; 9 bases match TRBD1. The CDR3 is made up of 15 amino acids. J lost 6 bases, V lost 3 bases, and 5 bases had no gene match. Germline V CDR1 and CDR2: SSHAT, FNYEAQ (reference sequence). CDR3 loop: CASSFGQGLSGELFF. CDR3 sequence (DNA): TGTGCCAGCAGCTTCGGACAGGGGTTGTCCGGGGAGCTGTTTTTT.

This clonotype was seen a few times. V gene TRBV11-2 combines with J gene TRBJ2-3; D possibly corresponds to TRBD2 (5 bases). V was clipped by 6 bases and J by 1 base, with 14 bases between them. Germline V gene sequence: CDR1 SGHAT, CDR2 FQNNGV. This CDR3 is built from 15 residues. As DNA, the CDR3 is TGTGCCAGCAGGCACCGGGGTTGGGGCACAGATACGCAGTATTTT. Its translation is CASRHRGWGTDTQYF.

J is TRBJ2-6 and V is TRBV11-2; 7 bases are a match to TRBD1. The CDR3 spans 16 residues. Trimming cost V 5 bases and J 0 bases; bases outside gene matches: 4. Germline values: CDR1 SGHAT, CDR2 FQNNGV. The CDR3, as DNA: TGTGCCAGCAGCCCCGGGACAGTCTCTGGGGCCAACGTCCTGACTTTC. This translates into CASSPGTVSGANVLTF.

As concerns this clonotype: A read error may explain this, as a much larger clone is one base away. The rearrangement links TRBV12-3 or TRBV12-4 to TRBJ2-3, with D hard to call. Trimming shortened V by 3 bases and J by 2 bases, and 3 bases separated the two germline ends. The CDR3 has 12 residues. CDR3 residues: CASSFITDTQYF. The DNA for the CDR3 is TGTGCCAGCAGTTTCATCACAGATACGCAGTATTTT.

A few counts support this clonotype. The genes are TRBV3-1 and TRBJ1-2; 7 bases match TRBD1. With 4 bases clipped from V and 7 bases from J, the junction kept 9 bases outside the gene matches. This CDR3 region has 14 residues. CDR1 LGHDT and CDR2 YNNKEL come from the germline V gene (reference sequence). In DNA form, the CDR3 reads TGTGCCAGCAGCCGCCAACAGGGGTCGAGTGGCTACACCTTC. Its translation: CASSRQQGSSGYTF.

CDR3 sequence reads: CAPKGSCKTQYF. CDR3 DNA sequence: TGTGCCCCGAAGGGTAGCTGCAAGACCCAGTACTTC. The chain links TRBV5-6 to TRBJ2-5; D is unresolved. The CDR3 has 12 residues. V dropped 10 bases and J dropped 6 bases, with 16 bases sitting between them. Germline CDR1 SGHDT, CDR2 YYEEEE.

CDR3 residues: CASSPTAGTSKGNTEAFF. DNA for the CDR3: TGTGCCAGCTCACCTACCGCGGGGACCTCTAAGGGAAACACTGAAGCTTTCTTT. This chain links TRBV18 with TRBJ1-1, with D perhaps matching TRBD1 (5 bases). This CDR3 region has 18 residues. Germline CDR1 reads KGHSH; CDR2 reads LQKENI. V lost 3 bases to trimming and J lost 2 bases, with 22 bases between them.

The chain recombines TRBV7-8 with TRBJ2-2; D is unclear. The V gene lost 6 bases and the J gene lost 4 bases, with 15 bases spanning the gap. Per the germline V gene, CDR1 is SGHVS and CDR2 is FQNEAQ. CDR3 length: 15 amino acids. CDR3 in DNA: TGTGCCAGCAGTCAGTCGAGGCTATTCACCGGGGAGCTGTTTTTT. Its translation is CASSQSRLFTGELFF.

The chain couples TRBV30 to TRBJ2-5; no clear D. CDR1 is GTSNPN and CDR2 is SVGIG in the germline V gene (reference sequence). This CDR3 has 11 residues. V was cut by 4 bases and J by 3 bases, with 6 bases left in between. DNA for the CDR3: TGTGCCTGGACCTCAGAAGAGACCCAGTACTTC. Its translation is CAWTSEETQYF.

CDR3 in amino acids: CASSPVGQGYEQYF. The CDR3 nucleotides are TGTGCCAGCTCACCTGTGGGGCAGGGGTACGAGCAGTACTTC. V gene TRBV18 combines with J gene TRBJ2-7, with a possible D match to TRBD1 (6 bases). Trimming took 3 bases from V and 4 from J, leaving 13 bases between them. Germline V CDR1 and CDR2: KGHSH, LQKENI. The CDR3 has 14 amino acids.

This chain joins TRBV3-1 and TRBJ2-1; D not resolved. Germline assignment: CDR1 LGHDT and CDR2 YNNKEL (reference sequence). This CDR3 comprises 12 residues. The V end was cut by 0 bases, the J end by 10 bases, with 7 bases between. In nucleotides, the CDR3 is TGTGCCAGCAGCCAAGATCTTGGGGAGCAGTTCTTC. As protein: CASSQDLGEQFF.

The chain carries TRBV7-2 and TRBJ1-1; the D gene is possibly TRBD1 (6 bases). This CDR3 comprises 15 residues. V lost 7 bases to trimming and J lost 6 bases, with 21 bases between them. Per the germline V gene, CDR1 is SGHTA and CDR2 is FQGNSA. CDR3 coding DNA: TGTGCCAGCACCAGACCGAGGGGGTGTGTCGCTGAAGCTTTCTTT. This translates into CASTRPRGCVAEAFF. The full variable domain, completed using reference TRBV7-2 and TRBJ1-1, is GAGVSQSPSNKVTEKGKDVELRCDPISGHTALYWYRQSLGQGLEFLIYFQGNSAPDKSGLPSDRFSAERTGGSVSTLTIQRTQQEDSAVYLCASTRPRGCVAEAFFGQGTRLTVV.

This clonotype has a handful of counts. This chain connects TRBV9 to TRBJ2-5, with TRBD2 matching over 9 bases. This CDR3 spans 16 amino acids. V dropped 1 base and J dropped 3; count of bases not matched to a gene: 7. In germline, CDR1 is SGDLS, CDR2 YYNGEE. CDR3 sequence (DNA): TGTGCCAGCAGCGTATTTGGCGGGGGGGCCGAAGAGACCCAGTACTTC. It yields the protein CASSVFGGGAEETQYF.